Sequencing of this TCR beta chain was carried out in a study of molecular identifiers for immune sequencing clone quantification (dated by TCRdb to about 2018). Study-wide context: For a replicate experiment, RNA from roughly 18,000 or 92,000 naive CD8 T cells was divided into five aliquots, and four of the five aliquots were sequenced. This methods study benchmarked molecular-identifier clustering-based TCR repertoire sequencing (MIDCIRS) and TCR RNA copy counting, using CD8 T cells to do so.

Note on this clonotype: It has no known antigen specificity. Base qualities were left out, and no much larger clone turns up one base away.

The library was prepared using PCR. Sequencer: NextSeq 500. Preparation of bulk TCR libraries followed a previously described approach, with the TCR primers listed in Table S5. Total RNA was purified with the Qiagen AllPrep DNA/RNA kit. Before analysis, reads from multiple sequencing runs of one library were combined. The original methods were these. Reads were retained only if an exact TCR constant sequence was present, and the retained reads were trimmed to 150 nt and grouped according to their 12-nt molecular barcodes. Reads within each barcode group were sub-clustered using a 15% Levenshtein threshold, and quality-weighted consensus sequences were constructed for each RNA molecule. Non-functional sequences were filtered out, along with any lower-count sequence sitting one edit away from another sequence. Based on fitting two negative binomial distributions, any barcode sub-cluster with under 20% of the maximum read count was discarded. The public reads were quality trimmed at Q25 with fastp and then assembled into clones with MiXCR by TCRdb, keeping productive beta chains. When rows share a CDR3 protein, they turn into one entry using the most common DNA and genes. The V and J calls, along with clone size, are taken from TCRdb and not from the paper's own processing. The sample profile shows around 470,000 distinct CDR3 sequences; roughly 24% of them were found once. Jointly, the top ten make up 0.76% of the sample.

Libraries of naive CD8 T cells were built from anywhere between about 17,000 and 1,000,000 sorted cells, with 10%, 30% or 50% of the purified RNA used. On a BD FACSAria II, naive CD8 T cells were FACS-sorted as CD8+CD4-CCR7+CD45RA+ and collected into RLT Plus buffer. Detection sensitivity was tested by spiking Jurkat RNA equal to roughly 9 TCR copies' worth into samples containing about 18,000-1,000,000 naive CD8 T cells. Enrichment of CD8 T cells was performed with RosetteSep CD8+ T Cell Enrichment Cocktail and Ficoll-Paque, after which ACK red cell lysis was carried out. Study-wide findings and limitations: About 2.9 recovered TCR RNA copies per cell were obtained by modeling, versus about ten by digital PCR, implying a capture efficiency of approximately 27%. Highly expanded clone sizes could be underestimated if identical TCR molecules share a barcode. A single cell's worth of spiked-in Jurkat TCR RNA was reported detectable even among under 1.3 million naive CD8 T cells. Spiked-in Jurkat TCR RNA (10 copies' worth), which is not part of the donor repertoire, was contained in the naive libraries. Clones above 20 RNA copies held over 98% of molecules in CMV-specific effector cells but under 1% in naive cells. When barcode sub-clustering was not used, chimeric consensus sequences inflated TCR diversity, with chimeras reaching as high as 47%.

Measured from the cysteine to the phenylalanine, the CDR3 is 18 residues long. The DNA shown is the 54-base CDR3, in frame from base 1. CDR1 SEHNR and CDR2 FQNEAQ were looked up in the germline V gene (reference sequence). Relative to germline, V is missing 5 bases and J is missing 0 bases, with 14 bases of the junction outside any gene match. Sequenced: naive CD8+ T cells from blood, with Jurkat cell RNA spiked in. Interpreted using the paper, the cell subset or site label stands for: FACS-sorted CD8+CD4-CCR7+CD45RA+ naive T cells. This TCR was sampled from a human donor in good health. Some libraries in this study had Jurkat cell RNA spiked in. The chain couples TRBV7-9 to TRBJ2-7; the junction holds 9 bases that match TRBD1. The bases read TGTGCCAGCAGCCACCCCCGGAAGGACAGGGGTCCCTCCTACGAGCAGTACTTC. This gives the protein CASSHPRKDRGPSYEQYF.